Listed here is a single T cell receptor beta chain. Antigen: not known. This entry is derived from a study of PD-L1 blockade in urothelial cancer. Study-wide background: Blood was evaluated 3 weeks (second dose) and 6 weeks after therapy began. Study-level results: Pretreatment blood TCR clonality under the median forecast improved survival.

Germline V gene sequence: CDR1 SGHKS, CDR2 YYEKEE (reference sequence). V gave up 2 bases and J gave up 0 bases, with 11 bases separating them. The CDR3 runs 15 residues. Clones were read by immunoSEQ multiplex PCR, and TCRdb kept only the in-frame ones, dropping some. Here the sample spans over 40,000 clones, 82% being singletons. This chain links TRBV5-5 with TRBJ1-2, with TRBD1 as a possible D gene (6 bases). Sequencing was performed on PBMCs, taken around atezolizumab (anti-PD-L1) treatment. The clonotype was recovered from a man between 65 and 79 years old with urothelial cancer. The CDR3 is CASSFDRIANYGYTF. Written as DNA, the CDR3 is TGTGCCAGCAGCTTCGACAGGATAGCTAACTATGGCTACACCTTC.